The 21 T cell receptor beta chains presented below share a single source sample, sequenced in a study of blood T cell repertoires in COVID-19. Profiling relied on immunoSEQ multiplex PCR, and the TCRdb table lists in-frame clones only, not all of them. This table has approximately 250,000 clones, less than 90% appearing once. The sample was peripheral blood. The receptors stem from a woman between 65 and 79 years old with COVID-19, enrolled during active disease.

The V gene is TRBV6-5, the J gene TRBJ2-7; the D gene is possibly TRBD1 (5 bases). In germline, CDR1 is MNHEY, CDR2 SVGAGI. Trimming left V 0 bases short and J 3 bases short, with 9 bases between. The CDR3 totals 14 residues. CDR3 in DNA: TGTGCCAGCAGTTACTCGACAGAAGGCTACGAGCAGTACTTC. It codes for CASSYSTEGYEQYF.

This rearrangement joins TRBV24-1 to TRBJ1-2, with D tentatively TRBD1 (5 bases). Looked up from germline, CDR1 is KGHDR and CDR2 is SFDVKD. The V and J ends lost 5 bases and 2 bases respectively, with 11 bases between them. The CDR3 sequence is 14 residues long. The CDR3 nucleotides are TGTGCCACCAGTGGGAGGGGTTTAAACTATGGCTACACCTTC. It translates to CATSGRGLNYGYTF.

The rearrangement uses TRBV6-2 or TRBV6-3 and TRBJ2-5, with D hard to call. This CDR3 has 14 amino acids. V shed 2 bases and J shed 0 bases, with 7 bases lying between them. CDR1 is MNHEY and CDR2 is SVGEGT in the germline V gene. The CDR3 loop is CASSYSPYQETQYF. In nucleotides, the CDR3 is TGTGCCAGCAGTTACAGCCCGTACCAAGAGACCCAGTACTTC.

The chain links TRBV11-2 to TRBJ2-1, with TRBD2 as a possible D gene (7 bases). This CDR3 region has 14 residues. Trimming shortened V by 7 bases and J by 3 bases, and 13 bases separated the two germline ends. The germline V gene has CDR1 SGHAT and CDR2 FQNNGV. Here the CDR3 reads CASTAGAHYNEQFF. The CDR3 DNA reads TGTGCCAGCACCGCGGGGGCCCACTACAATGAGCAGTTCTTC.

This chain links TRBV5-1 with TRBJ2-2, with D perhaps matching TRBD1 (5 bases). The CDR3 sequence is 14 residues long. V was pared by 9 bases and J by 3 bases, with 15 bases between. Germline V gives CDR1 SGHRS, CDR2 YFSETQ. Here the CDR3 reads CATREQPDTGELFF. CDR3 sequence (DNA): TGCGCCACCAGGGAACAGCCCGACACCGGGGAGCTGTTTTTT.

CDR3 sequence: CASSQWARSRTEAFF. The CDR3, as DNA: TGTGCCAGCAGCCAATGGGCCAGGTCGAGAACTGAAGCTTTCTTT. The V call is TRBV3-1 (or the pseudogene TRBV3-2), the J call TRBJ1-1; no definite D call. Trimming took 2 bases from V and 5 from J, leaving 15 bases between them. CDR3 length equals 15 residues. CDR1 and CDR2 from the germline V gene are LGHDT and YNNKEL (reference sequence).

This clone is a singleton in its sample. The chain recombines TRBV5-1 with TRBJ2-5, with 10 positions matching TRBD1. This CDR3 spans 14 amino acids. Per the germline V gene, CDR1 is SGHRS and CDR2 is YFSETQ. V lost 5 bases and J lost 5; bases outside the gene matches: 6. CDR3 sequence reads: CASSGTGASETQYF. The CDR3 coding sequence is TGCGCCAGCAGTGGGACAGGGGCGAGCGAGACCCAGTACTTC.

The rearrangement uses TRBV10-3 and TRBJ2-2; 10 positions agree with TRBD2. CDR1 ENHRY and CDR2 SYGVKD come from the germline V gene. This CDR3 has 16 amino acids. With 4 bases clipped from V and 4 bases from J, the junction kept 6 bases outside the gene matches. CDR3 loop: CAISASSGGPTGELFF. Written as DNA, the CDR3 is TGTGCCATCAGTGCTTCTAGCGGGGGACCCACCGGGGAGCTGTTTTTT.

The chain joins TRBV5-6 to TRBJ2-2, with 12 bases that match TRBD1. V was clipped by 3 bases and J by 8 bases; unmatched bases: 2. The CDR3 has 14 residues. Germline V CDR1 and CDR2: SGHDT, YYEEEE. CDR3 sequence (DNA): TGTGCCAGCAGCTCGGGACAGGGGGCGGGGGAGCTGTTTTTT. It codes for CASSSGQGAGELFF.

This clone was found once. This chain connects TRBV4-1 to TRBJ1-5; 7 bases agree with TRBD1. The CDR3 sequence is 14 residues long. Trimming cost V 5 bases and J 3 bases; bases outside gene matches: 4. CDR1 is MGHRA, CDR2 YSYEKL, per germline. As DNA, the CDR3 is TGCGCCAGCAGCGAGACAGGGTCCAATCAGCCCCAGCATTTT. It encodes CASSETGSNQPQHF.

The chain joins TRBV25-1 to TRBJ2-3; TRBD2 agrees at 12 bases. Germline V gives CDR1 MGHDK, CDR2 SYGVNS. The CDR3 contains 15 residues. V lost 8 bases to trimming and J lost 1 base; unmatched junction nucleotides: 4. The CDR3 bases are TGTGCCAGCGCTCGGACTAGCGGGGGCACAGATACGCAGTATTTT. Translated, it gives CASARTSGGTDTQYF. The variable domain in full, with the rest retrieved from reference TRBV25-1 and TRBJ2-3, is EADIYQTPRYLVIGTGKKITLECSQTMGHDKMYWYQQDPGMELHLIHYSYGVNSTEKGDLSSESTVSRIRTEHFPLTLESARPSHTSQYLCASARTSGGTDTQYFGPGTRLTVL.

CDR3 nucleotide sequence: TGTGCCAGCAGCTACGGGACAGGCCTAGGGCCCCAGCATTTT. This encodes CASSYGTGLGPQHF. The chain joins TRBV5-4 to TRBJ1-5; 8 bases are shared with TRBD1. Per germline, CDR1 SGHNT and CDR2 YYREEE (reference sequence). The CDR3 extends over 14 amino acids. The trim removed 3 bases at V and 9 bases at J, leaving 8 bases unmatched.

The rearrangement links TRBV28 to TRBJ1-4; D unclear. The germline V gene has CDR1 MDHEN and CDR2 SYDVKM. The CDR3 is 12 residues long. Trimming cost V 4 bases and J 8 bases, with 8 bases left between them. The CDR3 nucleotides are TGTGCCAGCAGTTCGTATAGCGAAAAACTGTTTTTT. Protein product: CASSSYSEKLFF.

The CDR3: CASSIVGAQETQYF. The CDR3, as DNA: TGTGCCAGTAGTATAGTAGGGGCGCAAGAGACCCAGTACTTC. The rearrangement joins TRBV19 to TRBJ2-5; TRBD1 is a possible D gene (5 bases). Germline CDR1 is LNHDA and CDR2 is SQIVND (reference sequence). V was clipped by 1 base and J by 2 bases, with 8 bases between them. CDR3 size: 14 residues. Combining the CDR3 with reference TRBV19 and TRBJ2-5 gives the whole variable domain DGGITQSPKYLFRKEGQNVTLSCEQNLNHDAMYWYRQDPGQGLRLIYYSQIVNDFQKGDIAEGYSVSREKKESFPLTVTSAQKNPTAFYLCASSIVGAQETQYFGPGTRLLVL.

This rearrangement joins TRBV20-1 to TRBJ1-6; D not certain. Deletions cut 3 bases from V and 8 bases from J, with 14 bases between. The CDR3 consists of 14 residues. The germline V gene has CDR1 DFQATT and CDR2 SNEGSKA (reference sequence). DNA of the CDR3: TGCAGTGCTAGTCGCCAGTCTCTAGATTCACCCCTCCACTTT. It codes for CSASRQSLDSPLHF.

CDR3 DNA: TGCGCCAGCAGCTTGGCTGGGGCAGGGTTAAGCACCGGGGAGCTGTTTTTT. This encodes CASSLAGAGLSTGELFF. The rearrangement links TRBV5-1 to TRBJ2-2; D possibly corresponds to TRBD1 (5 bases). V was trimmed by 0 bases and J by 4 bases, leaving 16 bases between them. The germline V gene encodes CDR1 SGHRS and CDR2 YFSETQ. CDR3 size: 17 residues.

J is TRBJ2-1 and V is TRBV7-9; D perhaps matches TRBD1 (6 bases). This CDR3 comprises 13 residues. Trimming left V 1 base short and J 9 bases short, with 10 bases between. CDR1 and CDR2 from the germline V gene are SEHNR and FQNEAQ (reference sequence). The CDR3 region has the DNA TGTGCCAGCAGCTTAGGTGGGGGCAGTGAGCAGTTCTTC. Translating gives CASSLGGGSEQFF.

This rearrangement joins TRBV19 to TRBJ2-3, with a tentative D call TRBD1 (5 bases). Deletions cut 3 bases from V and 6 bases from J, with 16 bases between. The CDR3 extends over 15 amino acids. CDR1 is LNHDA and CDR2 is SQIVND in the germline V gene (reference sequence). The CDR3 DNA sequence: TGTGCCAGTAGTATCGGACAACAAACGTGGGATACGCAGTATTTT. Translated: CASSIGQQTWDTQYF.

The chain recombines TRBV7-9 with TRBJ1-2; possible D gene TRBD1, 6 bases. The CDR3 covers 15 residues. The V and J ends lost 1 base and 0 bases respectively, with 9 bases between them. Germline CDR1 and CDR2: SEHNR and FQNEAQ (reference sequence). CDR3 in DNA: TGTGCCAGCAGCTTAGAGCGGACAGCTAACTATGGCTACACCTTC. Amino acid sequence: CASSLERTANYGYTF.

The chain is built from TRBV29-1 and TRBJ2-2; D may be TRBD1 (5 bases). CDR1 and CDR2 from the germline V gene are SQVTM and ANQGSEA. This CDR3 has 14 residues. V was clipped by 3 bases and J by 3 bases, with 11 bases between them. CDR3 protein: CSVESGSDTGELFF. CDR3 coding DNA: TGCAGCGTTGAGTCAGGGTCGGACACCGGGGAGCTGTTTTTT.

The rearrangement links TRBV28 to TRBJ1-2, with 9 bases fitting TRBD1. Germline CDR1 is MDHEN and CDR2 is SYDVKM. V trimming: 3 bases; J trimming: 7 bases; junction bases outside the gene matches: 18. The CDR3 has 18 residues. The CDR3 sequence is CASSLGGTGTSGRPGYTF. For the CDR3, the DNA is TGTGCCAGCAGTTTGGGAGGGACAGGGACGTCAGGACGCCCTGGCTACACCTTC.